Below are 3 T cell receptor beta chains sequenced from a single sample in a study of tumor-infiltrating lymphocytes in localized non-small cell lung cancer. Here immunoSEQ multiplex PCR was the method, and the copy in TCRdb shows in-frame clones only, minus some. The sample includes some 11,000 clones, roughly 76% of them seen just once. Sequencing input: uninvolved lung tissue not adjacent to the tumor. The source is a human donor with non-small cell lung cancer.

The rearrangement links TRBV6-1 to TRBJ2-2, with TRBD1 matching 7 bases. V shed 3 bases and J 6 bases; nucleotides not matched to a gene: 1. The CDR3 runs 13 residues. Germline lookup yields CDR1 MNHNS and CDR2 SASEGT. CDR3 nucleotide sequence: TGTGCCAGCAGTGAGAGGGGGCCCGGGGAGCTGTTTTTT. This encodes CASSERGPGELFF.

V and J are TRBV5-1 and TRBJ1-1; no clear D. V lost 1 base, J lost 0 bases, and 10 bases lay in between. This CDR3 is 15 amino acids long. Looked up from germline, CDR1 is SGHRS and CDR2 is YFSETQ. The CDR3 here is CASSLRSGMNTEAFF. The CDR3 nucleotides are TGCGCCAGCAGCTTGCGTTCGGGGATGAACACTGAAGCTTTCTTT.

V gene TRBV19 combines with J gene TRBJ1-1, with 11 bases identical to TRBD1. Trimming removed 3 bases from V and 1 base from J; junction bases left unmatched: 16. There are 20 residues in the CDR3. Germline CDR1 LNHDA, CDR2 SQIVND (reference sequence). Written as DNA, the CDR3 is TGTGCCAGTAGTATGACGATAAGAGGACAGGGGGCTAAAGGGAACACTGAAGCTTTCTTT. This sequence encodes CASSMTIRGQGAKGNTEAFF.